This T cell receptor (beta chain) was documented in a study of blood T cell repertoires in COVID-19. Study at large: T cells, B-cell-depleted T cells, or PBMCs provided the cDNA or gDNA that served as material.

The authors' processing: The assay estimated nucleated cells by amplifying reference gene primers. TCRdb keeps only in-frame clones here, not all; method: immunoSEQ multiplex PCR. That table furnishes V, J and clone size, whereas the DNA furnished D and trimming. In the table there are some 36,000 clones, around nine tenths of which are singletons. With 5 bases clipped from V and 4 bases from J, the junction kept 3 bases outside the gene matches. The germline V gene encodes CDR1 SNHLY and CDR2 FYNNEI. The CDR3 length is 13 residues. This receptor was taken from a man aged 55-75 years with active or convalescent COVID-19. The chain uses TRBV2 and TRBJ1-2; TRBD1 aligns across 8 bases. Source material: peripheral blood. CDR3 in amino acids: CASSSQGAYGYTF. CDR3 nucleotides: TGTGCCAGCAGTTCGCAGGGGGCCTATGGCTACACCTTC.